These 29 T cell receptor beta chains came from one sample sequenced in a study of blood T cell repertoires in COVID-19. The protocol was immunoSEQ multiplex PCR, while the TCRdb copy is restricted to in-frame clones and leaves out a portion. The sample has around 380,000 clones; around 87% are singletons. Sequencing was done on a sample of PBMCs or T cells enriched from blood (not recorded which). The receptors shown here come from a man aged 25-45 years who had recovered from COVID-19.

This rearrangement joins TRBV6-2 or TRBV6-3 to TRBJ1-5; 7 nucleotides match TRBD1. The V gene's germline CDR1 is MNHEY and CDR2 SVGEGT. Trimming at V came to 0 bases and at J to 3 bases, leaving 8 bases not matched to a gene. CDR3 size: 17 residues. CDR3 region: CASSYSGSGGFNQPQHF. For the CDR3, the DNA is TGTGCCAGCAGTTACTCTGGGTCAGGGGGATTCAATCAGCCCCAGCATTTT.

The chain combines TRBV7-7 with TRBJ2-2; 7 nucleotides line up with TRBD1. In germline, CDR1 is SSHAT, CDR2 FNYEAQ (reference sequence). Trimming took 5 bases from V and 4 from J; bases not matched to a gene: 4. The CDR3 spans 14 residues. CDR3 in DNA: TGTGCCAGCAGCCCGGACAGGATCACCGGGGAGCTGTTTTTT. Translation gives CASSPDRITGELFF. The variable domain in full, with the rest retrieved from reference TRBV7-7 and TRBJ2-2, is GAGVSQSPRYKVTKRGQDVTLRCDPISSHATLYWYQQALGQGPEFLTYFNYEAQPDKSGLPSDRFSAERPEGSISTLTIQRTEQRDSAMYRCASSPDRITGELFFGEGSRLTVL.

CDR3 residues: CASSSMDSFSGNTIYF. CDR3 nucleotide sequence: TGTGCCAGCAGCTCAATGGACAGTTTCTCTGGAAACACCATATATTTT. This chain connects TRBV13 to TRBJ1-3; D is possibly TRBD1 (6 bases). Germline lookup yields CDR1 PRHDT and CDR2 FYEKMQ (reference sequence). Trimming removed 4 bases at V and 0 bases at J, with 13 bases between. The CDR3 is 16 amino acids.

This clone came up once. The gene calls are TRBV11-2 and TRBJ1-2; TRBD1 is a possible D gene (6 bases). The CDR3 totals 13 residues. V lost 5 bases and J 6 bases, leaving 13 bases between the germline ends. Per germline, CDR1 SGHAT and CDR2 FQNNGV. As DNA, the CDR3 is TGTGCCAGCAGCCCGGGGGGCGGCCATGGCTACACCTTC. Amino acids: CASSPGGGHGYTF.

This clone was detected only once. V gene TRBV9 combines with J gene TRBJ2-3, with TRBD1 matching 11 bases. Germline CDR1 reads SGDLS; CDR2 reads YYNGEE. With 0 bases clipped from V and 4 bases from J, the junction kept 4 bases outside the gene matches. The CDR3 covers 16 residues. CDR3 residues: CASSVEGTGGPDTQYF. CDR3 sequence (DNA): TGTGCCAGCAGCGTAGAGGGGACAGGGGGGCCAGATACGCAGTATTTT.

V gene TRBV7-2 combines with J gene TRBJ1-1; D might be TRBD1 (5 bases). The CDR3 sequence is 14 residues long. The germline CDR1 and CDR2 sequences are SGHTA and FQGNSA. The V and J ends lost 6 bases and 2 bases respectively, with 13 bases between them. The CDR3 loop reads CASRSIGVNTEAFF. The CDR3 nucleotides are TGTGCCAGCAGGTCAATAGGGGTAAACACTGAAGCTTTCTTT. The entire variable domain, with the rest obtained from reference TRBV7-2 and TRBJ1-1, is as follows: GAGVSQSPSNKVTEKGKDVELRCDPISGHTALYWYRQSLGQGLEFLIYFQGNSAPDKSGLPSDRFSAERTGGSVSTLTIQRTQQEDSAVYLCASRSIGVNTEAFFGQGTRLTVV.

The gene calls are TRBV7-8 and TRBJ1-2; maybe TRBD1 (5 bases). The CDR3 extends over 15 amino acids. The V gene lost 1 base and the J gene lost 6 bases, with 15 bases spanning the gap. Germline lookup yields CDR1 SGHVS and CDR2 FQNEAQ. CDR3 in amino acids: CASSLEFRAFDGYTF. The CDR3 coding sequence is TGTGCCAGCAGCTTAGAGTTCAGGGCGTTCGATGGCTACACCTTC.

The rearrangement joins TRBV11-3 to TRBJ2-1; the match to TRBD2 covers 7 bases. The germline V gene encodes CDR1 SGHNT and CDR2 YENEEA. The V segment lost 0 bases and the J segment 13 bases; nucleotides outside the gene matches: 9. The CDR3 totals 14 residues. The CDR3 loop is CASSLDGGGAGQFF. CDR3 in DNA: TGTGCCAGCAGCTTAGATGGGGGAGGGGCAGGACAGTTCTTC.

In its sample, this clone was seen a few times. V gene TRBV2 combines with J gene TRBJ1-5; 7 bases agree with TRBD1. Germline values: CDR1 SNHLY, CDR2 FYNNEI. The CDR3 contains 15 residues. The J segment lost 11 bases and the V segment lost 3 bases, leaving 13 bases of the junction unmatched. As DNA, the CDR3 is TGTGCCAGCAGTGATAAGACAGGGCGCAAGTGGGCCCAGCATTTT. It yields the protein CASSDKTGRKWAQHF.

The CDR3 sequence: CASSERGGNEKLFF. The CDR3, as DNA: TGCGCCAGCAGCGAACGGGGGGGGAATGAAAAACTGTTTTTT. This chain joins TRBV4-1 and TRBJ1-4, with TRBD1 as a possible D gene (5 bases). The CDR3 runs to 14 residues. The germline V gene has CDR1 MGHRA and CDR2 YSYEKL. With 5 bases removed from V and 5 bases from J, the gap between germline ends came to 12 bases.

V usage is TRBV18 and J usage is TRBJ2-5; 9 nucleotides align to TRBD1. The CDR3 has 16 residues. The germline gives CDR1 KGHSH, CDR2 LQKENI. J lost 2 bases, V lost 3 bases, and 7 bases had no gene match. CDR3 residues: CASSPFPGTGQETQYF. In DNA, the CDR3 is TGTGCCAGCTCACCCTTTCCCGGGACAGGGCAAGAGACCCAGTACTTC.

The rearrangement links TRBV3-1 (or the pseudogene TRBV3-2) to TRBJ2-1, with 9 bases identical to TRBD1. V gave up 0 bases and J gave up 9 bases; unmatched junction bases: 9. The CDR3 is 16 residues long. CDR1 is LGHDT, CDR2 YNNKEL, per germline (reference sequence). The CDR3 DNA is TGTGCCAGCAGCCAAGATTTCGGGACAGGGACGGGTGAGCAGTTCTTC. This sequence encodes CASSQDFGTGTGEQFF.

This CDR3 reads CASSPADTIYF. The DNA of the CDR3 is TGTGCCAGCAGCCCCGCGGACACCATATATTTT. The chain uses TRBV7-2 and TRBJ1-3; D gene uncertain. Germline CDR1 SGHTA, CDR2 FQGNSA. With 5 bases removed from V and 8 bases from J, the gap between germline ends came to 7 bases. CDR3 length: 11 amino acids. Together with reference TRBV7-2 and TRBJ1-3, the CDR3 gives the full variable domain: GAGVSQSPSNKVTEKGKDVELRCDPISGHTALYWYRQSLGQGLEFLIYFQGNSAPDKSGLPSDRFSAERTGGSVSTLTIQRTQQEDSAVYLCASSPADTIYFGEGSWLTVV.

CDR3 DNA: TGTGCCAGCAGCCAAGGGCAGGGTACCGAGACCCAGTACTTC. Translation gives CASSQGQGTETQYF. The chain uses TRBV14 and TRBJ2-5, with a tentative D call TRBD1 (5 bases). CDR1 is SGHDN, CDR2 FVKESK, per germline. The length of the CDR3 is 14 residues. Trimming took 1 base from V and 5 from J, leaving 11 bases between them.

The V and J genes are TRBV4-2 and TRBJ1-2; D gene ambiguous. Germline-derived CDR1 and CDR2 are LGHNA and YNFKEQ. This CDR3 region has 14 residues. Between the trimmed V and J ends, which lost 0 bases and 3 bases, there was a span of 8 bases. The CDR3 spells CASSQEPPDYGYTF. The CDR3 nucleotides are TGTGCCAGCAGCCAAGAACCACCAGACTATGGCTACACCTTC.

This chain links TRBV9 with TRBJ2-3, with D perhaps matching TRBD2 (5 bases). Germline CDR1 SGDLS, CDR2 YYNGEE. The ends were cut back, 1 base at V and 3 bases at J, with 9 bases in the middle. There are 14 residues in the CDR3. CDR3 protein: CASSVTTSTDTQYF. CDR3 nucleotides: TGTGCCAGCAGCGTAACTACTAGTACAGATACGCAGTATTTT.

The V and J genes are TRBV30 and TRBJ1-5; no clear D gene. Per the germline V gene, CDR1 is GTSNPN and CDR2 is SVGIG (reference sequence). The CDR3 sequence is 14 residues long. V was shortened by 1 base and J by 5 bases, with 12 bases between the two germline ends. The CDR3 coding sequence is TGTGCCTGGAGTGCATCAAGCGAGGATCAGCCCCAGCATTTT. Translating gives CAWSASSEDQPQHF. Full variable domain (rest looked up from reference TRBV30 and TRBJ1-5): SQTIHQWPATLVQPVGSPLSLECTVEGTSNPNLYWYRQAAGRGLQLLFYSVGIGQISSEVPQNLSASRPQDRQFILSSKKLLLSDSGFYLCAWSASSEDQPQHFGDGTRLSIL.

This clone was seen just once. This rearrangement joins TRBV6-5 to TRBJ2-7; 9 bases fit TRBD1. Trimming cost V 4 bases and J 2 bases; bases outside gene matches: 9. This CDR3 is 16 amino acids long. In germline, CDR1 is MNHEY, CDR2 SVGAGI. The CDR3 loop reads CASSLEQGAFPYEQYF. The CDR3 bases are TGTGCCAGCAGTTTAGAACAGGGGGCATTCCCCTACGAGCAGTACTTC.

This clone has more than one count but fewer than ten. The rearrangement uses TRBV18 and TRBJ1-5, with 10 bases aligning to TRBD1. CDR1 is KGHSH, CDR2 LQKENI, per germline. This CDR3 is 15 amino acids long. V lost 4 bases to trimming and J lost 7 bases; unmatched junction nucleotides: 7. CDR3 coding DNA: TGTGCCAGCTCACTAGACAGGGGGCTCGGACAGCCCCAGCATTTT. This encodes CASSLDRGLGQPQHF.

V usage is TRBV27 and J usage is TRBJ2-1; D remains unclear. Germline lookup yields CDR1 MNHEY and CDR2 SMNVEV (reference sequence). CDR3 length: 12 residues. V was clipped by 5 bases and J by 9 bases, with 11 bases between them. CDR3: CASSPRRGEQFF. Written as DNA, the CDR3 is TGTGCCAGCAGTCCCCGGAGAGGTGAGCAGTTCTTC.

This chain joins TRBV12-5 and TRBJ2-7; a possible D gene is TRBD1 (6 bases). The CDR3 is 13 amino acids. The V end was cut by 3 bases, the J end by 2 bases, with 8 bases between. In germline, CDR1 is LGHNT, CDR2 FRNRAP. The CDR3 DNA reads TGTGCTAGTGGTTTAGGACAGACCTACGAGCAGTACTTC. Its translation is CASGLGQTYEQYF.

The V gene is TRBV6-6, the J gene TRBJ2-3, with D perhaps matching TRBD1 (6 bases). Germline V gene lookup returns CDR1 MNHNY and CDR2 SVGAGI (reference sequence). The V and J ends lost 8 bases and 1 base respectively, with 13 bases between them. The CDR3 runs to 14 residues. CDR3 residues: CASEGAGGTDTQYF. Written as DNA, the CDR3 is TGTGCCAGCGAAGGAGCAGGGGGCACAGATACGCAGTATTTT.

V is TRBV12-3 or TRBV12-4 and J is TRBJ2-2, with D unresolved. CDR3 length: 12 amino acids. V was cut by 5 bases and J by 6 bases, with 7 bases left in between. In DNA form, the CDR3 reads TGTGCCAGCAGTACCATAGCCGGGGAGCTGTTTTTT. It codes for CASSTIAGELFF.

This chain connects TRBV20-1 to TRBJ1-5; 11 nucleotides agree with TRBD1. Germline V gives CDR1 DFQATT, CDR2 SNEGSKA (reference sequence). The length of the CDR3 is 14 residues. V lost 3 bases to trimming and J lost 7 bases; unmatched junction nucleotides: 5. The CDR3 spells CSASLRDRGQPQHF. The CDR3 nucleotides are TGCAGTGCTAGTCTACGGGACAGGGGGCAGCCCCAGCATTTT.

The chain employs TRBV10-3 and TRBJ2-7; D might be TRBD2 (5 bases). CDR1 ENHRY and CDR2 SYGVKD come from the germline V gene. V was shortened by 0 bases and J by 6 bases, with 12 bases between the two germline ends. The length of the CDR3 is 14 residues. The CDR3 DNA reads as TGTGCCATCAGTGAGTCGGGAGCCGTACGCGAGCAGTACTTC. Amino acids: CAISESGAVREQYF.

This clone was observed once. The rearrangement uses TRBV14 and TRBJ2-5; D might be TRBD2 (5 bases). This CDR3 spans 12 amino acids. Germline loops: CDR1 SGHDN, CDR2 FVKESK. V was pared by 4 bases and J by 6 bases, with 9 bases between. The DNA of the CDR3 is TGTGCCAGCAGCCTCTTCGGGAAGACCCAGTACTTC. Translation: CASSLFGKTQYF. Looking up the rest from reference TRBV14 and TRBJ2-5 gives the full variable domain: EAGVTQFPSHSVIEKGQTVTLRCDPISGHDNLYWYRRVMGKEIKFLLHFVKESKQDESGMPNNRFLAERTGGTYSTLKVQPAELEDSGVYFCASSLFGKTQYFGPGTRLLVL.

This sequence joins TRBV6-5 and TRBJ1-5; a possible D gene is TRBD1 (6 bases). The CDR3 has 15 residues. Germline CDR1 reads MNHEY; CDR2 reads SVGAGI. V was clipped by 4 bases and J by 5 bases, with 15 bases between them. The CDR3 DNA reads TGTGCCAGCAGTTCCGGGACACCGCATGATCAGCCCCAGCATTTT. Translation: CASSSGTPHDQPQHF.

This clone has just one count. The CDR3 region has the DNA TGTGCCAGCAGCGGTGGTAGCGGGGGGCTTTCCTCCTACGAGCAGTACTTC. Translating gives CASSGGSGGLSSYEQYF. The gene calls are TRBV7-9 and TRBJ2-7; TRBD2 aligns across 10 bases. The CDR3 is 17 residues long. Trimming took 5 bases from V and 0 from J; bases not matched to a gene: 10. Per germline, CDR1 SEHNR and CDR2 FQNEAQ (reference sequence).

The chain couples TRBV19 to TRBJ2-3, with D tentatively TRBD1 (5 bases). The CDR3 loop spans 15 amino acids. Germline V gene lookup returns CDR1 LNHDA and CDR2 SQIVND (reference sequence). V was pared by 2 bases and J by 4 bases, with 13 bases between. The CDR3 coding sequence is TGTGCCAGTAGTATATTTAGGCTAGGGGCAGATACGCAGTATTTT. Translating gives CASSIFRLGADTQYF.